Listed below are T cell receptor beta chains from one sample, sequenced in a study of sequential checkpoint blockade in melanoma. TCRdb's copy holds only in-frame clones and misses some; the assay was immunoSEQ multiplex PCR. The sample gives about 5,100 clones, roughly a quarter of which show up once; about 20% is in the top ten. The specimen was tumor tissue (inferred from file names), collected from a patient given nivolumab and ipilimumab in sequence. The receptors were gathered from a human donor with melanoma. Both conserved end residues are part of each CDR3. A D gene is named only where the DNA matches it firmly. Part of the rows lack a size; the others show once, few, many or a class for expanded clones.

v_gene: TRBV18
j_gene: TRBJ2-7
abundance: -
d_gene: TRBD2
CDR3nt: TGTGCCAGCTCATTACTAGCGGGATCACGAGTCTTCTACGAGCAGTACTTC
CDR3aa: CASSLLAGSRVFYEQYF

v_gene: TRBV30
j_gene: TRBJ2-7
abundance: -
d_gene: TRBD2
CDR3nt: TGTGCCTGGAGTGTAGCGGGGCTGGCAGGGCTTCGGGAGCAGTACTTC
CDR3aa: CAWSVAGLAGLREQYF

v_gene: TRBV5-1
j_gene: TRBJ2-2
abundance: -
d_gene: -
CDR3nt: TGCGCCAGCAGCTCGGACTTCCAACGGGCCGGGGAGCTGTTTTTT
CDR3aa: CASSSDFQRAGELFF

v_gene: TRBV28
j_gene: TRBJ1-1
abundance: few
d_gene: -
CDR3nt: TGTGCCAGCAGTACCCCGCGTCAGAACACTGAAGCTTTCTTT
CDR3aa: CASSTPRQNTEAFF

v_gene: TRBV11-3
j_gene: TRBJ1-5
abundance: many
d_gene: -
CDR3nt: TGTGCCAGCAGCTTAACAGGGAGGGATCAGCCCCAGCATTTT
CDR3aa: CASSLTGRDQPQHF

v_gene: TRBV11-3
j_gene: TRBJ2-2
abundance: -
d_gene: TRBD1
CDR3nt: TGTGCCAGCAGCTCCGCCGGACAGGGTACGGCCGGGGAGCTGTTTTTT
CDR3aa: CASSSAGQGTAGELFF

v_gene: TRBV28
j_gene: TRBJ1-4
abundance: -
d_gene: -
CDR3nt: TGTGCCAGCAGTTTACAGACTAATGAAAAACTGTTTTTT
CDR3aa: CASSLQTNEKLFF

v_gene: TRBV12-5
j_gene: TRBJ1-5
abundance: -
d_gene: -
CDR3nt: TGTGCCAGCACCCCCGGGGGTCAGCCCCAGCATTTT
CDR3aa: CASTPGGQPQHF

v_gene: TRBV9
j_gene: TRBJ2-3
abundance: -
d_gene: -
CDR3nt: TGTGCCAGCAGCGTAGTTCCCCCCGGAGGTTGGATGGATACGCAGTATTTT
CDR3aa: CASSVVPPGGWMDTQYF

v_gene: TRBV10-3
j_gene: TRBJ2-1
abundance: few
d_gene: -
CDR3nt: TGTGCCATCAGTGAGTTTGACGATGAGCAGTTCTTC
CDR3aa: CAISEFDDEQFF

v_gene: TRBV6-8
j_gene: TRBJ2-1
abundance: few
d_gene: TRBD2
CDR3nt: TGTGCCAGCAGTGACGGGACTAGCGGGGGAGGAGAGCAGTTCTTC
CDR3aa: CASSDGTSGGGEQFF

v_gene: TRBV7-7
j_gene: TRBJ2-7
abundance: -
d_gene: -
CDR3nt: TGTGCCAGCAGCTATGCCGGCAGGGACCACGAGCAGTACTTC
CDR3aa: CASSYAGRDHEQYF

v_gene: TRBV6-8
j_gene: TRBJ2-5
abundance: -
d_gene: TRBD1
CDR3nt: TGTGCCAGCAGGGGACAGGGGATCCAAGAGACCCAGTACTTC
CDR3aa: CASRGQGIQETQYF

v_gene: TRBV5-1
j_gene: TRBJ2-5
abundance: -
d_gene: -
CDR3nt: TGCGCCAGCAGCTTGTCAACAGGACAAGAGACCCAGTACTTC
CDR3aa: CASSLSTGQETQYF

v_gene: TRBV19
j_gene: TRBJ1-2
abundance: few
d_gene: -
CDR3nt: TGTGCCAGTAGTATATCAGCGGATAACTATGGCTACACCTTC
CDR3aa: CASSISADNYGYTF

v_gene: TRBV11-3
j_gene: TRBJ2-3
abundance: medium-sized
d_gene: -
CDR3nt: TGTGCCAGCAGAAAGGGACAAGGAAGCACAGATACGCAGTATTTT
CDR3aa: CASRKGQGSTDTQYF

v_gene: TRBV23-1
j_gene: TRBJ2-7
abundance: -
d_gene: -
CDR3nt: TGCGCCAGCAGATACCGGAGCGACATAGAGCAGTACTTC
CDR3aa: CASRYRSDIEQYF

v_gene: TRBV6-8
j_gene: TRBJ2-5
abundance: many
d_gene: -
CDR3nt: TGTGCCAGCAGTAGAGGGAGGGGGGAGACCCAGTACTTC
CDR3aa: CASSRGRGETQYF

v_gene: TRBV6-8
j_gene: TRBJ2-5
abundance: few
d_gene: TRBD2
CDR3nt: TGTGCCAGCAGTTACTCGACGACTAGCGGTCAAGAGACCCAGTACTTC
CDR3aa: CASSYSTTSGQETQYF

v_gene: TRBV7-6
j_gene: TRBJ1-1
abundance: many
d_gene: -
CDR3nt: TGTGCCAGCAGCCCAGGCGTAGGTCCGACTGAAGCTTTCTTT
CDR3aa: CASSPGVGPTEAFF

v_gene: TRBV6-8
j_gene: TRBJ2-5
abundance: -
d_gene: -
CDR3nt: TGTGCCAGCAGTCCCCTGTCCGAGACCCAGTACTTC
CDR3aa: CASSPLSETQYF

v_gene: TRBV7-5
j_gene: TRBJ2-5
abundance: many
d_gene: -
CDR3nt: TGTGCCAGCAGCGCGGGGACTAGCAAAGAGACCCAGTACTTC
CDR3aa: CASSAGTSKETQYF

v_gene: TRBV11-3
j_gene: TRBJ2-2
abundance: many
d_gene: -
CDR3nt: TGTGCCAGCAGCTTGAGCGGAGCTTACGGGGAGCTGTTTTTT
CDR3aa: CASSLSGAYGELFF

v_gene: TRBV15
j_gene: TRBJ2-3
abundance: -
d_gene: -
CDR3nt: TGTGCCACCAGCAGAGATCGCCCAGGGACGACAGATACGCAGTATTTT
CDR3aa: CATSRDRPGTTDTQYF

v_gene: TRBV6-8
j_gene: TRBJ2-5
abundance: -
d_gene: TRBD2
CDR3nt: TGTGCCAGCAGTTACTCGATCCCCCCGGGACTAGCGGGAGACGAGACCCAGTACTTC
CDR3aa: CASSYSIPPGLAGDETQYF

v_gene: TRBV19
j_gene: TRBJ2-1
abundance: -
d_gene: -
CDR3nt: TGTGCCAGTAGTATAAGTCTGGTAGCGGCCTACAATGAGCAGTTCTTC
CDR3aa: CASSISLVAAYNEQFF

v_gene: TRBV11-3
j_gene: TRBJ2-7
abundance: -
d_gene: -
CDR3nt: TGTGCCAGCAGCTTGGGTCTTGGGGCAGACTTCTCCTACGAGCAGTACTTC
CDR3aa: CASSLGLGADFSYEQYF